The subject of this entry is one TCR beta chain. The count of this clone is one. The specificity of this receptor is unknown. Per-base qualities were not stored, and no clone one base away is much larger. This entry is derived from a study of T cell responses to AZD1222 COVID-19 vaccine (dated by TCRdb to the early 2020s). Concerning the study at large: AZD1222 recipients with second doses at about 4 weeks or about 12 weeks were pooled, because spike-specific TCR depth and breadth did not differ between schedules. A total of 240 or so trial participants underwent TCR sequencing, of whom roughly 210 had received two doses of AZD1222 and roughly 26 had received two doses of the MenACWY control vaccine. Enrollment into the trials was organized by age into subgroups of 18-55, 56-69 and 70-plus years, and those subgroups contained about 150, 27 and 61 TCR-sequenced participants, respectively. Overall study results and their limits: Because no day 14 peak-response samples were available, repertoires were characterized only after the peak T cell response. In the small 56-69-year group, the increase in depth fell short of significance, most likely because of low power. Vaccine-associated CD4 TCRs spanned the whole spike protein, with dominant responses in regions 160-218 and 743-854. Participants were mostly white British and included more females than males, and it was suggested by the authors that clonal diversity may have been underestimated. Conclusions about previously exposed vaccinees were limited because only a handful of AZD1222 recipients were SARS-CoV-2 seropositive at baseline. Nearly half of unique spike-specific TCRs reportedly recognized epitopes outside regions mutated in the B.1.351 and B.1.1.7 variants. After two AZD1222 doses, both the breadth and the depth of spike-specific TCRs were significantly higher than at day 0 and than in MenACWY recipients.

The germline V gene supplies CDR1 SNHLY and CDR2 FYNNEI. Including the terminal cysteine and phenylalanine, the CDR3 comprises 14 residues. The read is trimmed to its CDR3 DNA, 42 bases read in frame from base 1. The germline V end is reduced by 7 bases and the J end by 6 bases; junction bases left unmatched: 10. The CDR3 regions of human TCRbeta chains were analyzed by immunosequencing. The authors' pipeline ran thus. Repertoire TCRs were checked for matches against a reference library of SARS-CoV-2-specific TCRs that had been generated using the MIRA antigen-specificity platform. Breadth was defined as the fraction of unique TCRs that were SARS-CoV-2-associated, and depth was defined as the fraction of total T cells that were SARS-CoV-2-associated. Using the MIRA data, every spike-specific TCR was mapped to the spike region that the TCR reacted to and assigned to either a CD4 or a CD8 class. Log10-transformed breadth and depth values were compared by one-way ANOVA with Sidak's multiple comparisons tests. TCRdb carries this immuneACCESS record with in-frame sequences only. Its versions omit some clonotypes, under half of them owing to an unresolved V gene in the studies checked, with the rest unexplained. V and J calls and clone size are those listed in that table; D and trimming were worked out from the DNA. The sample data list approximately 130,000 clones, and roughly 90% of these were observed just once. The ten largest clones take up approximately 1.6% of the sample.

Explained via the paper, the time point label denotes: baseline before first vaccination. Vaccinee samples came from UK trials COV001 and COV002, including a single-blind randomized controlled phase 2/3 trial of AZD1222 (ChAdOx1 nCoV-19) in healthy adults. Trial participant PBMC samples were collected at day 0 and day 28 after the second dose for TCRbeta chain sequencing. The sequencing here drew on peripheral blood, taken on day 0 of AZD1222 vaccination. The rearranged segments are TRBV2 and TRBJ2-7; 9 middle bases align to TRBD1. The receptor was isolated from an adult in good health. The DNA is TGTGCCAGCATCACCGGGACAGGGTTGTCCGAGCAGTACTTC. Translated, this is CASITGTGLSEQYF.